What follows describes a single T cell receptor beta chain. The antigen remains undetermined. These data are taken from a study of beta chain features in type 1 diabetes. Study outcomes and limitations: Researchers reported that naive, central memory and Treg TCRB repertoires appeared more similar in patients than in healthy donors. More deletions and fewer insertions at VDJ junctions were seen in type 1 diabetes patients.

All of the isolated RNA was reverse transcribed, so expressed TCRB transcripts were sequenced. Data came from immunoSEQ multiplex PCR; TCRdb stores just in-frame clones and leaves some out. The top ten clones hold under 0.035% of a sample with fewer than 250,000 clones, over 8.5% of them seen once. Markers CD45RO/CCR7/CD25/CD127/CD95/CD27 served to sort CD4+ naive, central memory, regulatory and stem cell-like memory cells. Purity above 95% was achieved in all sorted populations. Between the trimmed V and J ends, which lost 4 bases and 0 bases, there was a span of 16 bases. Germline V gene sequence: CDR1 SGHRS, CDR2 YFSETQ. This CDR3 comprises 16 residues.

The sequence derives from a woman aged 18 to 35 in good health. This rearrangement joins TRBV5-1 to TRBJ1-1, with D perhaps matching TRBD1 (6 bases). Source material: naive CD4+ T cells from blood. The CDR3 nucleotides read TGCGCCAGCAGCCCAGGACAGCCTATTATGAACACTGAAGCTTTCTTT. Protein: CASSPGQPIMNTEAFF.